Presented here are 8 T cell receptor beta chains from one specimen sequenced in a study of blood T cell repertoires in COVID-19. Clones were read by immunoSEQ multiplex PCR, and TCRdb kept only the in-frame ones, dropping some. Here the sample spans about 380,000 clones, more than 70% being singletons. What was sequenced was PBMCs or T cells enriched from blood (not recorded which). These receptors originate from a woman between 18 and 29 years old who had recovered from COVID-19.

The chain recombines TRBV19 with TRBJ2-5, with TRBD1 matching 9 bases. Germline V CDR1 and CDR2: LNHDA, SQIVND (reference sequence). Trimming removed 5 bases from V and 5 bases from J; junction bases left unmatched: 12. The CDR3 sequence is 16 residues long. DNA for the CDR3: TGTGCCAGTAGTCAGACAGGGGGAGCCCCCCGGGAGACCCAGTACTTC. Encoded protein: CASSQTGGAPRETQYF.

This clone came up once. The chain uses TRBV6-5 and TRBJ2-7; possible D gene TRBD1, 6 bases. This CDR3 spans 16 amino acids. V dropped 0 bases and J dropped 0 bases, with 12 bases sitting between them. Germline loops: CDR1 MNHEY, CDR2 SVGAGI. CDR3 region: CASSYSRTAPSYEQYF. In DNA form, the CDR3 reads TGTGCCAGCAGTTACTCGAGGACAGCCCCCTCCTACGAGCAGTACTTC.

On this clone: In the same sample, other DNA sequences code for this CDR3. The CDR3 nucleotides read TGTGCCAGCAGTTCGACTAGCGGGGGCTCCTACGAGCAGTACTTC. Translation gives CASSSTSGGSYEQYF. The V and J genes are TRBV6-5 and TRBJ2-7; 12 bases line up with TRBD2. The CDR3 runs 15 residues. Germline CDR1 MNHEY, CDR2 SVGAGI. Germline trimming cut 4 bases from V and 0 bases from J; bases unmatched to any gene: 1.

This chain links TRBV11-2 with TRBJ2-3; 11 positions match TRBD2. Germline V CDR1 and CDR2: SGHAT, FQNNGV. Trimming cost V 2 bases and J 2 bases; bases outside gene matches: 9. The CDR3 has 18 residues. The CDR3 sequence is CASSLSDTSGGPTDTQYF. The CDR3 bases are TGTGCCAGCAGCTTATCCGATACTAGCGGGGGTCCCACAGATACGCAGTATTTT. The complete variable domain, with remaining parts taken from reference TRBV11-2 and TRBJ2-3, reads EAGVAQSPRYKIIEKRQSVAFWCNPISGHATLYWYQQILGQGPKLLIQFQNNGVVDDSQLPKDRFSAERLKGVDSTLKIQPAKLEDSAVYLCASSLSDTSGGPTDTQYFGPGTRLTVL.

This clone was seen a single time. This chain uses TRBV3-1 (or the pseudogene TRBV3-2) with TRBJ1-1; no firm D call. Germline V CDR1 and CDR2: LGHDT, YNNKEL (reference sequence). There are 15 residues in the CDR3. The V end was cut by 0 bases, the J end by 3 bases, with 11 bases between. In nucleotides, the CDR3 is TGTGCCAGCAGCCAAGATCTTGCCAGATACACTGAAGCTTTCTTT. Encoded protein: CASSQDLARYTEAFF.

The chain recombines TRBV10-2 with TRBJ1-5; D uncertain. CDR3 length equals 14 residues. Trimming took 7 bases from V and 0 from J, leaving 10 bases between them. Looked up from germline, CDR1 is WSHSY and CDR2 is SAAADI. CDR3 amino acids: CASTDSDSNQPQHF. CDR3 DNA: TGCGCCAGCACCGACTCAGATAGCAATCAGCCCCAGCATTTT.

The chain employs TRBV15 and TRBJ2-1; D possibly corresponds to TRBD2 (5 bases). The V end was cut by 4 bases, the J end by 8 bases, with 21 bases between. This CDR3 has 16 residues. Germline V gene lookup returns CDR1 LNHNV and CDR2 YYDKDF (reference sequence). The CDR3 region has the DNA TGTGCCACCAGCACGGAGCGGCCAGTCACGTCCCATGAGCAGTTCTTC. Protein sequence: CATSTERPVTSHEQFF.

The rearrangement uses TRBV4-1 and TRBJ1-3; D remains ambiguous. Deletions cut 6 bases from V and 2 bases from J, with 14 bases between. The CDR3 runs 15 residues. Germline loops: CDR1 MGHRA, CDR2 YSYEKL. CDR3: CASSPTRGPGNTIYF. The CDR3 DNA follows: TGCGCCAGCAGTCCTACACGAGGTCCTGGAAACACCATATATTTT.